The 18 T cell receptor beta chains reported below all come from one sample, sequenced in a study of early stage breast cancer tumors (dated 2017 in TCRdb). Library preparation was by the immunoSEQ multiplex PCR assay. TCRdb retrieved this table from immuneACCESS and kept in-frame rearrangements only. Not all clones are present; in checked studies, unresolved V genes account for under half, and no reason is known for the remainder. Recorded for this sample are some 30,000 clones; about 83% of them occurred a single time. 9.3% of the sample lies in the top ten. The specimen sequenced was blood. These receptors were taken from a person aged 45 to 59 with breast cancer.

This clone was seen more than once but under ten times. The rearrangement joins TRBV12-5 to TRBJ2-7; 8 bases are a match to TRBD2. The junction had 7 bases not matched to a gene; V was cut back by 6 bases and J by 0 bases. This CDR3 region has 15 residues. The V gene's germline CDR1 is LGHNT and CDR2 FRNRAP. The CDR3 is CASGRGGRGSYEQYF. CDR3 nucleotides: TGTGCTAGTGGCCGGGGGGGCAGGGGCTCCTACGAGCAGTACTTC.

DNA for the CDR3: TGTGCCACCAGCAGAGATTTAGGCGGTGGCTACACCTTC. As protein: CATSRDLGGGYTF. This rearrangement joins TRBV15 to TRBJ1-2; D is unclear. Germline V lookup: CDR1 LNHNV, CDR2 YYDKDF (reference sequence). The CDR3 extends over 13 amino acids. V gave up 0 bases and J gave up 7 bases, with 9 bases separating them.

This chain connects TRBV18 to TRBJ2-3; D remains ambiguous. CDR3 size: 14 residues. Germline values: CDR1 KGHSH, CDR2 LQKENI. Trimming pared 0 bases from V and 2 bases from J, leaving 6 bases between. In nucleotides, the CDR3 is TGTGCCAGCTCACCACCGAGTAACACAGATACGCAGTATTTT. Its protein is CASSPPSNTDTQYF. The full variable domain, with the rest looked up from reference TRBV18 and TRBJ2-3, is NAGVMQNPRHLVRRRGQEARLRCSPMKGHSHVYWYRQLPEEGLKFMVYLQKENIIDESGMPKERFSAEFPKEGPSILRIQQVVRGDSAAYFCASSPPSNTDTQYFGPGTRLTVL.

V and J are TRBV10-2 and TRBJ2-1; weak D call: TRBD2 (6 bases). Between the trimmed V and J ends, which lost 3 bases and 7 bases, there was a span of 10 bases. The germline gives CDR1 WSHSY, CDR2 SAAADI. The CDR3 has 13 residues. The CDR3 sequence: CASSEGDWNEQFF. The CDR3 DNA reads as TGCGCCAGCAGTGAAGGGGACTGGAATGAGCAGTTCTTC.

J is TRBJ1-5 and V is TRBV30; D gene uncertain. The V end lost 2 bases, the J end lost 0 bases, and 8 bases lay between the germline ends. The germline gives CDR1 GTSNPN, CDR2 SVGIG (reference sequence). The CDR3 extends over 14 amino acids. CDR3 region: CAWSSLYSNQPQHF. The DNA of the CDR3 is TGTGCCTGGAGTTCCCTTTATAGCAATCAGCCCCAGCATTTT.

V and J are TRBV29-1 and TRBJ2-1, with 8 bases fitting TRBD2. This CDR3 has 15 residues. CDR1 and CDR2 (germline): SQVTM, ANQGSEA. V lost 4 bases, J lost 3 bases, and 8 bases stayed unmatched. CDR3 protein: CSVAAGTRSYNEQFF. In DNA, the CDR3 is TGCAGCGTTGCAGCCGGGACTAGGAGCTACAATGAGCAGTTCTTC.

The V gene is TRBV6-1, the J gene TRBJ2-5, with TRBD1 as a possible D gene (5 bases). V lost 2 bases and J 5 bases, leaving 9 bases between the germline ends. The CDR3 extends over 13 amino acids. In germline, CDR1 is MNHNS, CDR2 SASEGT. The CDR3 is CASSEQGSETQYF. CDR3 DNA: TGTGCCAGCAGTGAACAGGGTTCGGAGACCCAGTACTTC.

This clone was detected only once. The chain employs TRBV2 and TRBJ1-1; D uncertain. Per the germline V gene, CDR1 is SNHLY and CDR2 is FYNNEI. Trimming took off 7 bases at V and 1 base at J, with 10 bases between the two ends. The length of the CDR3 is 13 residues. The CDR3 DNA reads as TGTGCCAGCACCCTCACAGAGAACACTGAAGCTTTCTTT. Translated: CASTLTENTEAFF.

The chain is built from TRBV19 and TRBJ2-5; no clear D gene. V was pared by 2 bases and J by 2 bases, with 6 bases between. The CDR3 is 13 residues long. Looked up from germline, CDR1 is LNHDA and CDR2 is SQIVND (reference sequence). CDR3 nucleotides: TGTGCCAGTAGTATACGGCAGCAAGAGACCCAGTACTTC. This codes for CASSIRQQETQYF.

This clone turned up a few times. The chain is built from TRBV7-6 and TRBJ1-1; D remains unclear. The length of the CDR3 is 13 residues. Germline CDR1 reads SGHVS; CDR2 reads FNYEAQ. The V and J ends lost 5 bases and 0 bases respectively, with 7 bases between them. The CDR3 here is CASSGSLNTEAFF. CDR3 DNA sequence: TGTGCCAGCAGCGGTAGTCTGAACACTGAAGCTTTCTTT.

The chain uses TRBV18 and TRBJ1-5; 10 nucleotides line up with TRBD1. CDR1 is KGHSH and CDR2 is LQKENI in the germline V gene. This CDR3 contains 19 residues. V gave up 1 base and J gave up 0 bases; unmatched junction bases: 9. The chain's CDR3 is CASSPQGTGVFYSNQPQHF. CDR3 bases: TGTGCCAGCTCACCACAAGGGACAGGGGTGTTTTATAGCAATCAGCCCCAGCATTTT.

The V gene is TRBV18, the J gene TRBJ1-2; D may be TRBD1 (6 bases). V lost 0 bases to trimming and J lost 3 bases, with 14 bases between them. CDR1 is KGHSH, CDR2 LQKENI, per germline. This CDR3 spans 16 amino acids. CDR3 region: CASSPPRGAADYGYTF. CDR3 bases: TGTGCCAGCTCACCACCGAGGGGGGCCGCTGACTATGGCTACACCTTC.

The rearrangement uses TRBV14 and TRBJ2-2; D is unresolved. Germline values: CDR1 SGHDN, CDR2 FVKESK. The CDR3 loop spans 13 amino acids. V lost 0 bases to trimming and J lost 3 bases, with 2 bases between them. CDR3 region: CASSQDYTGELFF. The CDR3 coding sequence is TGTGCCAGCAGCCAAGACTACACCGGGGAGCTGTTTTTT.

The chain has TRBV6-4 and TRBJ2-3; D call uncertain. Germline V gene lookup returns CDR1 MRHNA and CDR2 SNTAGT. The V and J ends lost 0 bases and 2 bases respectively, with 9 bases between them. CDR3 length: 15 residues. The CDR3 sequence is CASSDSSSATDTQYF. CDR3 nucleotide sequence: TGTGCCAGCAGTGACTCTAGCTCCGCCACAGATACGCAGTATTTT.

The chain carries TRBV5-5 and TRBJ1-4, with TRBD1 as a possible D gene (5 bases). Deletions cut 1 base from V and 6 bases from J, with 7 bases between. The CDR3 sequence is 13 residues long. Per germline, CDR1 SGHKS and CDR2 YYEKEE (reference sequence). The CDR3 reads CASSLLGDEKLFF. CDR3 in DNA: TGTGCCAGCAGCTTGCTAGGGGATGAAAAACTGTTTTTT.

The chain has TRBV29-1 and TRBJ2-2, with TRBD1 identical over 7 bases. Germline trimming cut 6 bases from V and 2 bases from J; bases unmatched to any gene: 9. This CDR3 comprises 15 residues. The germline V gene encodes CDR1 SQVTM and CDR2 ANQGSEA. The DNA for the CDR3 is TGCAGCGTAAAAACGGACAGGCCAAACACCGGGGAGCTGTTTTTT. This translates into CSVKTDRPNTGELFF.

This clone was seen more than once but under ten times. The chain couples TRBV27 to TRBJ1-4, with TRBD1 identical over 9 bases. Germline-derived CDR1 and CDR2 are MNHEY and SMNVEV (reference sequence). The junction had 4 bases not matched to a gene; V was cut back by 4 bases and J by 7 bases. This CDR3 contains 14 residues. CDR3 bases: TGTGCCAGCAGTTCGGACAGGGGCGGTGAAAAACTGTTTTTT. Its protein product is CASSSDRGGEKLFF. Full variable domain (missing parts from reference TRBV27 and TRBJ1-4): EAQVTQNPRYLITVTGKKLTVTCSQNMNHEYMSWYRQDPGLGLRQIYYSMNVEVTDKGDVPEGYKVSRKEKRNFPLILESPSPNQTSLYFCASSSDRGGEKLFFGSGTQLSVL.

The CDR3 DNA sequence: TGTGCCAGCAGCTTGGAGGTTAGCGAAGAGACCCAGTACTTC. It is translated as CASSLEVSEETQYF. V usage is TRBV5-4 and J usage is TRBJ2-5, with D possibly matching TRBD2 (5 bases). Germline assignment: CDR1 SGHNT and CDR2 YYREEE (reference sequence). The length of the CDR3 is 14 residues. Trimming pared 0 bases from V and 3 bases from J, leaving 9 bases between.